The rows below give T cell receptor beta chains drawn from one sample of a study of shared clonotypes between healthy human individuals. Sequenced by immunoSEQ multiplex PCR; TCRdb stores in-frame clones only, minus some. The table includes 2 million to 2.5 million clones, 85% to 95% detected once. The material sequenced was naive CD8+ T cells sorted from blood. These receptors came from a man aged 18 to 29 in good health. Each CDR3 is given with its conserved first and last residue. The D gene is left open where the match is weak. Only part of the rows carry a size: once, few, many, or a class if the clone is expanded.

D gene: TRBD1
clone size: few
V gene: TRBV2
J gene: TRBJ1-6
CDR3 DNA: TGTGCCAGCAGACTTGGGGACAGGGGAAAGAATTCACCCCTCCACTTT
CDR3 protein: CASRLGDRGKNSPLHF

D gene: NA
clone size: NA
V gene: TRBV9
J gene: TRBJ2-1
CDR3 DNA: TGTGCCAGCAGCGTAGGAGGACAGACCAATGAGCAGTTCTTC
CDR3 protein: CASSVGGQTNEQFF

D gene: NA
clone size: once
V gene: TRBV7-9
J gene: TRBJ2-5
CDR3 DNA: TGTGCCAGCAGCATTAACTTAGAAGAGACCCAGTACTTC
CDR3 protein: CASSINLEETQYF

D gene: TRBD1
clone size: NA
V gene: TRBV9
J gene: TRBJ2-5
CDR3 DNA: TGTGCCAGCAGCGAATGGGACAGTCAAGAGACCCAGTACTTC
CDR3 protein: CASSEWDSQETQYF

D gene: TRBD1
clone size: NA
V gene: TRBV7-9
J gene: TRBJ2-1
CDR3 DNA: TGTGCCAGCAGATCGGACATCAATTGGGACAGGGGATCATACAATGAGCAGTTCTTC
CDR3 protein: CASRSDINWDRGSYNEQFF

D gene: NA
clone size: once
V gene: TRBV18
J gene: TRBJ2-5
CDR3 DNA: TGTGCCAGCTCACCAGAGAAGCGGGTCCAAGAGACCCAGTACTTC
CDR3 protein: CASSPEKRVQETQYF

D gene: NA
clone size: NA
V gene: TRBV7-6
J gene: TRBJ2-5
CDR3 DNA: TGTGCCAGCAGCAGGGGAGAGACCCAGTACTTC
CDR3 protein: CASSRGETQYF

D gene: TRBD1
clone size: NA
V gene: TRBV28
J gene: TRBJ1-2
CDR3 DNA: TGTGCCAGCAGTCCAACGGGACAGGGTGGCTACACCTTC
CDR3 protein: CASSPTGQGGYTF

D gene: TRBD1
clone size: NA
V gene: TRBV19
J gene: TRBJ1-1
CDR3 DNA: TGTGCCAGTATTCCCCAGGGGGCTGGGGCCCTAAACACTGAAGCTTTCTTT
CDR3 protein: CASIPQGAGALNTEAFF

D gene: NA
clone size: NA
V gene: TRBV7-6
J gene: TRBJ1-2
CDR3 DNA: TGTGCCAGCAGCTCCGGACTGCTTAACTATGGCTACACCTTC
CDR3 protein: CASSSGLLNYGYTF

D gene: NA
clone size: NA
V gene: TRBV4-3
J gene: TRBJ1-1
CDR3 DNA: TGCGCCAGCAGCCAAGCTTTTAACAGCGAGAACACTGAAGCTTTCTTT
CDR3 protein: CASSQAFNSENTEAFF

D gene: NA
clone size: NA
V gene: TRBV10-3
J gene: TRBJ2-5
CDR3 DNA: TGTGCCATCAGTGAGCTGGGGGGGCTGCAAGAGACCCAGTACTTC
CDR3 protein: CAISELGGLQETQYF

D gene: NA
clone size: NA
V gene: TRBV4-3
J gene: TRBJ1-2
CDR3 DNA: TGCGCCAGCAGCCAAGCCTCGAGGGGGAGGGTCTATGGCTACACCTTC
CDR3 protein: CASSQASRGRVYGYTF

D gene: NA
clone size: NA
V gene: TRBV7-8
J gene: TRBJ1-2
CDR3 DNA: TGTGCCAGCAGCTCCTCAGGGGCTGCTGGCTACACCTTC
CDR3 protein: CASSSSGAAGYTF

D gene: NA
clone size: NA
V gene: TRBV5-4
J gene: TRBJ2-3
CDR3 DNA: TGTGCCAGCAGTTGGGTTGCAGGGAACCCGCAGTATTTT
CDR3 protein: CASSWVAGNPQYF

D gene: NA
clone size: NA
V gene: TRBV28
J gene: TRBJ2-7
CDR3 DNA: TGTGCCAGCAGTTTATCGGGCAGCGCCCCTTACGAGCAGTACTTC
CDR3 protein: CASSLSGSAPYEQYF

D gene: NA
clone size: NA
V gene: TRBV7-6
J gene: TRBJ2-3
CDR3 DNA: TGTGCCAGCAGCCCAAGTCTTAGTAGCACAGATACGCAGTATTTT
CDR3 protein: CASSPSLSSTDTQYF

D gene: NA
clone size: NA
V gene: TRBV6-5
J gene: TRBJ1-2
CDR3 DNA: TGTGCCAGCAGTTACTCGGAAGGAAATGGCTACACCTTC
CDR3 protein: CASSYSEGNGYTF

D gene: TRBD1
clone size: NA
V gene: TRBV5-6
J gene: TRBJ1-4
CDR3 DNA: TGTGCCAGCAGGTTCACAGGGGTGGGGCCCTCAACTAATGAAAAACTGTTTTTT
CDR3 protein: CASRFTGVGPSTNEKLFF

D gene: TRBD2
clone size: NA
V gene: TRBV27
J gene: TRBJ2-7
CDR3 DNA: TGTGCCAGCAGTCCCTCGGCGGGAGGACTTTCCTACGAGCAGTACTTC
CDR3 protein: CASSPSAGGLSYEQYF

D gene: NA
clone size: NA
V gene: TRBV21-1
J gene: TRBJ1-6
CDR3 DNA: TGTGCCAGCAGCAAAGATGGCGGACCGCGTACTTATAATTCACCCCTCCACTTT
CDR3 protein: CASSKDGGPRTYNSPLHF

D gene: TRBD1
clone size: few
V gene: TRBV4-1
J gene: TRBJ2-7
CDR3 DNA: TGCGCCAGCAGCCAAGATTCAACAGGGGTTAGGCAGTACTTC
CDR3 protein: CASSQDSTGVRQYF

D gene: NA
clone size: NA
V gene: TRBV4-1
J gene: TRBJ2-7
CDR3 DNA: TGCGCCAGCAGCCCCCTGCTCGCGGGAAACTACGAGCAGTACTTC
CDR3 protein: CASSPLLAGNYEQYF

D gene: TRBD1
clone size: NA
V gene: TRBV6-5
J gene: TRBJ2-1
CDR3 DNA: TGTGCCAGCAGTTCCCTACAGGGGGCGTACAATGAGCAGTTCTTC
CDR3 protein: CASSSLQGAYNEQFF

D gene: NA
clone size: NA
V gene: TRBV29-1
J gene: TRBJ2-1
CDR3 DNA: TGCGCCGTCACCGGGACGGAGTACAATGAGCAGTTCTTC
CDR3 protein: CAVTGTEYNEQFF

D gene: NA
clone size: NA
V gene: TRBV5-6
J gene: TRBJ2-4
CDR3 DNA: TGTGCCAGCAGCTCACCGGTCCTAGCCAAAAACATTCAGTACTTC
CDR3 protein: CASSSPVLAKNIQYF

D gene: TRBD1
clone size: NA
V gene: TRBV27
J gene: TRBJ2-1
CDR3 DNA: TGTGCCAGCAGTCCGGGGACAGGGGCGAGCAATGAGCAGTTCTTC
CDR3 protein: CASSPGTGASNEQFF

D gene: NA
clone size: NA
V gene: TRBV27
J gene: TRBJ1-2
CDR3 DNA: TGTGCCAGCAGAAGACAGGACAACTATGGCTACACCTTC
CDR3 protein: CASRRQDNYGYTF

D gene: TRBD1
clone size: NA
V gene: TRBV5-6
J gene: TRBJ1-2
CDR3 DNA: TGTGCCAGCAGTTCGGACAGGGTAAACTATGGCTACACCTTC
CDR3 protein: CASSSDRVNYGYTF

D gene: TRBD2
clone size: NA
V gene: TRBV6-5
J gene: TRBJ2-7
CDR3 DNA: TGTGCCAGCAGTCTAGCGGGAGGGTCCTACGAGCAGTACTTC
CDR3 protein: CASSLAGGSYEQYF

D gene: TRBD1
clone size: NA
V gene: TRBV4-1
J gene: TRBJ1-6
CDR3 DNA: TGCGCCAGCAGCGCACAAATGACAGGGCGCGGGTCACCCCTCCACTTT
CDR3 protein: CASSAQMTGRGSPLHF

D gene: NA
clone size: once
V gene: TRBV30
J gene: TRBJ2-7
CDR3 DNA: TGTGCCTGGAGTGTCTCTTGGGTCAATAGGGGCGAGCAGTACTTC
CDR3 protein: CAWSVSWVNRGEQYF

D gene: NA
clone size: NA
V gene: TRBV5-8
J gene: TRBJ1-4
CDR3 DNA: TGTGCCAGCAGCTTGCTCCCAGGGCACCGGACTAATGAAAAACTGTTTTTT
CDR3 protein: CASSLLPGHRTNEKLFF

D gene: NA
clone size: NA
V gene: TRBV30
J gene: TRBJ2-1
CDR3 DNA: TGTGCCTGGAGTCCGGCAGGTGAGCAGTTCTTC
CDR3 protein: CAWSPAGEQFF

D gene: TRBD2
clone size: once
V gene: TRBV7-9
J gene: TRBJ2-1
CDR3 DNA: TGTGCCAGCACCCCCGGTGGGGAGGGGTTCCCCGTCTCCTACAATGAGCAGTTCTTC
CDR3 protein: CASTPGGEGFPVSYNEQFF

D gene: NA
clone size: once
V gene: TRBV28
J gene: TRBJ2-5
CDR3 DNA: TGTGCCAGCAGTTTATTGGGGCGTACTAACCAAGAGACCCAGTACTTC
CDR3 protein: CASSLLGRTNQETQYF

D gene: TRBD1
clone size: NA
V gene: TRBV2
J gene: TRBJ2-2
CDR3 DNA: TGTGCCAGCAGTGAAAACCAGGGGGAAGGGCTGTTTTTT
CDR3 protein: CASSENQGEGLFF

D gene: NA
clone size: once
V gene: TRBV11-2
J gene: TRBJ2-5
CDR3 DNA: TGTGCCAGCAGCTTAGATTTTACTAACCAAGAGACCCAGTACTTC
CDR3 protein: CASSLDFTNQETQYF

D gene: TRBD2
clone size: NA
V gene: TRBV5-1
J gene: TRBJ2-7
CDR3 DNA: TGCGCCAGCAGCTTGGCGTTTGGGACTAGCTACCACGAGCAGTACTTC
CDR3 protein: CASSLAFGTSYHEQYF

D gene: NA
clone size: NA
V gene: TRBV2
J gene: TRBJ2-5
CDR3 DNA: TGTGCCAGCAGGGACCGCAACGAAGAGACCCAGTACTTC
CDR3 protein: CASRDRNEETQYF

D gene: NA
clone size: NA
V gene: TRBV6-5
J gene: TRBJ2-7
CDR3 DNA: TGTGCCAGCAGTCCCTGGACAGCCGGGGACGAGCAGTACTTC
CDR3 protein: CASSPWTAGDEQYF

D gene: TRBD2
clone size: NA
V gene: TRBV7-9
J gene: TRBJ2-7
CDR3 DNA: TGTGCCAGCAGCTTAGTGATCGCGGGAGAAGGGAACGAGCAGTACTTC
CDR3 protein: CASSLVIAGEGNEQYF

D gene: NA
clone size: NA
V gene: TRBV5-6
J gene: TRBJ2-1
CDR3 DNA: TGTGCCAGCAGCTTGGTTAGCCCGGAGTCCTACAATGAGCAGTTCTTC
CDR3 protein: CASSLVSPESYNEQFF

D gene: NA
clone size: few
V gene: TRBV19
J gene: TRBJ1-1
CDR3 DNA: TGTGCCAGTAGTATCGCGGGTACTGAAGCTTTCTTT
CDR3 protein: CASSIAGTEAFF

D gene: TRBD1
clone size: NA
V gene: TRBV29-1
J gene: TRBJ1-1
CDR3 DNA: TGCAGCCCGACAGGGGGCTTAGACACTGAAGCTTTCTTT
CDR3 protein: CSPTGGLDTEAFF

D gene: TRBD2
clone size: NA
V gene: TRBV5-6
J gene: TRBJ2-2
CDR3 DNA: TGTGCCAGCAGCTATGGACTAGCGGGGCCGCCCGGGGAGCTGTTTTTT
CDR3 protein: CASSYGLAGPPGELFF

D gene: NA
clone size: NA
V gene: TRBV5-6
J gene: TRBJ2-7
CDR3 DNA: TGTGCCAGCAGCTACGGGGGCAGCGACGAGCAGTACTTC
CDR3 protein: CASSYGGSDEQYF

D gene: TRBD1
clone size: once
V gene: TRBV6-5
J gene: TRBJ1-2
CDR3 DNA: TGTGCCAGCAGTTCCCCCGGGACAGGGGACTATGGCTACACCTTC
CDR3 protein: CASSSPGTGDYGYTF

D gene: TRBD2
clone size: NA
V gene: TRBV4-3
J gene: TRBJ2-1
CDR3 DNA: TGCGCCAGCAGCCAAGAGCGGGAGGGCCTCTACAATGAGCAGTTCTTC
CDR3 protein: CASSQEREGLYNEQFF

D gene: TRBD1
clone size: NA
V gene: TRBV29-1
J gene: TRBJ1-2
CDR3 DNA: TGCAGCGTTTTCGGGACAGGGGTGTTGGGGAGGGGAACGGGCGGCTATGGCTACACCTTC
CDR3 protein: CSVFGTGVLGRGTGGYGYTF

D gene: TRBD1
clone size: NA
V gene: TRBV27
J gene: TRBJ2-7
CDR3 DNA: TGTGCCAGCAGAAAGGGACAGGGGGCGGGGCAGTACTTC
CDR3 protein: CASRKGQGAGQYF

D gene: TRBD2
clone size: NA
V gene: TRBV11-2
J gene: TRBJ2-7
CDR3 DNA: TGTGCCAGCAGCCCCGAAGGGACTAGCGGGAGCGAGCAGTACTTC
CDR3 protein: CASSPEGTSGSEQYF

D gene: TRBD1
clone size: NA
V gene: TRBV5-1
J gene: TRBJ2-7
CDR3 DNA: TGCGCCAGCAGCCTAGGGACAGGTACCTACGAGCAGTACTTC
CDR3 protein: CASSLGTGTYEQYF

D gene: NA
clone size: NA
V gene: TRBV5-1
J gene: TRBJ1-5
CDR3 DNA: TGCGCCAGCTCCCCGGACGGTAGCAATCAGCCCCAGCATTTT
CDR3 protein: CASSPDGSNQPQHF

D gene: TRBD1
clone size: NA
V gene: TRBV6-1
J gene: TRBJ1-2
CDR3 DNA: TGTGCCAGCAGGGACCCCGGGACAGGGTCTTCTGGCTACACCTTC
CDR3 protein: CASRDPGTGSSGYTF